This T cell receptor beta chain was captured by sequencing in a study of cytomegalovirus exposure and HLA in healthy donors. Trimming took 4 bases from V and 6 from J; bases not matched to a gene: 13. CDR3 size: 15 residues. The V gene's germline CDR1 is SQVTM and CDR2 ANQGSEA. Primers: 60 Vbeta forward and 13 Jbeta reverse. Assay: immunoSEQ multiplex PCR; the TCRdb copy retains only in-frame clones and omits some. Its clone listing holds some 130,000 clones. This clonotype was obtained from a man aged 18-30 years in good health and CMV-seronegative. The sequenced sample was PBMCs. The rearrangement uses TRBV29-1 and TRBJ1-2; TRBD1 aligns across 8 bases. CDR3: CSVGPRDRTRNGYTF. The CDR3 region has the DNA TGCAGCGTTGGGCCCCGGGACAGGACTAGAAATGGCTACACCTTC.